This TCR beta chain was sequenced during a study of T cells after somatic rescue of genetic block. This clone was picked up a small number of times. After removal of 5 bases from V and 4 bases from J, the junction contained 12 bases not matched to a gene. Germline values: CDR1 PRHDT, CDR2 FYEKMQ (reference sequence). The CDR3 extends over 16 amino acids. The data were produced by immunoSEQ multiplex PCR, yet TCRdb's version contains in-frame clones alone and is incomplete. Found here are around 15,000 clones, about three quarters of them singletons; the top ten hold 25% to 35%. The V and J genes are TRBV13 and TRBJ2-7; 9 bases are a match to TRBD2. The TCR was taken from a man between 18 and 35 years old. Sequenced input: peripheral blood mononuclear cells (PBMCs). CDR3 sequence reads: CASSLSTAGGPYEQYF. The CDR3 nucleotides read TGTGCCAGCAGCCTCTCCACCGCGGGAGGGCCATACGAGCAGTACTTC.